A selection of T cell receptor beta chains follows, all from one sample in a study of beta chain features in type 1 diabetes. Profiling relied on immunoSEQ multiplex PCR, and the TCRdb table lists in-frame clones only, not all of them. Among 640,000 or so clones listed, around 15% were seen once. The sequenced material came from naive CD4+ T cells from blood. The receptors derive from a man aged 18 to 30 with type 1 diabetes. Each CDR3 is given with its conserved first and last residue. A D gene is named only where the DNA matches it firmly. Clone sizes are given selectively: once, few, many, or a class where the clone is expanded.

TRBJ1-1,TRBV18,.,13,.,TGTGCCAGCCAACCATGGGGGAACACTGAAGCTTTCTTT,CASQPWGNTEAFF
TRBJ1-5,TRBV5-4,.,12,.,TGTGCCAGCAGCTCCTCCTTAGGGCCCCAGCATTTT,CASSSSLGPQHF
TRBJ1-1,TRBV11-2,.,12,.,TGTGCCAGCAGCTTAGGTGGGTTCGGAGCTTTCTTT,CASSLGGFGAFF
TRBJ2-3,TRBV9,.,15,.,TGTGCCAGCAGCGTAGCGAGCCTTAGCCACGATACGCAGTATTTT,CASSVASLSHDTQYF
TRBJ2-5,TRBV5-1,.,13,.,TGCGCCAGCAGTCGAGGCCTCCAAGAGACCCAGTACTTC,CASSRGLQETQYF
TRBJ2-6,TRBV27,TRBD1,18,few,TGTGCCAGCAGTTTAGGGACAGGGGCCTACTCTGGGGCCAACGTCCTGACTTTC,CASSLGTGAYSGANVLTF
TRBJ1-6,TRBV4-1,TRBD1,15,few,TGCGCCAGCAGCCAAGATCAGGGGGTGAATTCACCCCTCCACTTT,CASSQDQGVNSPLHF
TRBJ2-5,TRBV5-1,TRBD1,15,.,TGCGCCAGCAGCCGGGACAGGGTCGTCCAGGAGACCCAGTACTTC,CASSRDRVVQETQYF
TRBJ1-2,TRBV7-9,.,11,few,TGTGCCAGCAGCCGTGAGAACGGCTACACCTTC,CASSRENGYTF
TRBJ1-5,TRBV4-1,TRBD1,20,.,TGCGCCAGCAGCCAAGAACCGACTGGGCGGGACAGGGGGTTCGAAGACCCCCAGCATTTT,CASSQEPTGRDRGFEDPQHF
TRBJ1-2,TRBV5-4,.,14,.,TGTGCCAGCAGCTTGGCCGGGGATTACTATGGCTACACCTTC,CASSLAGDYYGYTF
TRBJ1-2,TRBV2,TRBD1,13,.,TGTGCCAGTTACGGGACAGGGGAGTTCCGCTACACCTTC,CASYGTGEFRYTF
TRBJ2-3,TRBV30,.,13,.,TGTGCCTGGAGTGGCCTAGCGACAGATACGCAGTATTTT,CAWSGLATDTQYF
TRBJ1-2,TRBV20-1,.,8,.,TGCAGTAGTTATGGCTACACCTTC,CSSYGYTF
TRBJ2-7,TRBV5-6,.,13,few,TGTGCCAGCAGCCCGGGGGGCTTATACGAGCAGTACTTC,CASSPGGLYEQYF
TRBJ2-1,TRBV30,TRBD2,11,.,TGTGCCTGGAGTCCTCCGGGGGGGCCCTTCTTC,CAWSPPGGPFF
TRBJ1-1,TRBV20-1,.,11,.,TGCAGTGCTCAAGGACTCGAGGGAGCTTTCTTT,CSAQGLEGAFF
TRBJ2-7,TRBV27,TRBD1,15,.,TGTGCCAGCAGTTTCTCCGGGACAGCCTCCTACGAGCAGTACTTC,CASSFSGTASYEQYF
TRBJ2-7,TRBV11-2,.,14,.,TGTGCCAGCAGCTTGTACTCCGGGAGCTACGAGCAGTACTTC,CASSLYSGSYEQYF
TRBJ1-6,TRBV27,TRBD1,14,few,TGTGCCAGCAGTAGGGACAGGGTCAATTCACCCCTCCACTTT,CASSRDRVNSPLHF
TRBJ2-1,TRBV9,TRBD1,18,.,TGTGCCAGCAGCGTAGCGGGACAGGGGGCATTAACCTACAATGAGCAGTTCTTC,CASSVAGQGALTYNEQFF
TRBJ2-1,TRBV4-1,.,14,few,TGCGCCAGCAGGGGGGACTCCCTCGCGAATGAGCAGTTCTTC,CASRGDSLANEQFF
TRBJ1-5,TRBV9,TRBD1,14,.,TGTGCCAGCAGCGCAGGGACAGCGTCTCAGCCCCAGCATTTT,CASSAGTASQPQHF
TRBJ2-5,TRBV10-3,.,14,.,TGTGCCATCAGCGAACGCGGGGCCCAAGAGACCCAGTACTTC,CAISERGAQETQYF
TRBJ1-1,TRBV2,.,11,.,TGTGCCAGCAGGGGGGCCACTGAAGCTTTCTTT,CASRGATEAFF
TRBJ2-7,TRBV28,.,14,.,TGTGCCAGCAGCGGGCCCCGGGGGACCTACGAGCAGTACTTC,CASSGPRGTYEQYF
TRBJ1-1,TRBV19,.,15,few,TGTGCCAGTAGTATAGATGCACAGGGTTTCACTGAAGCTTTCTTT,CASSIDAQGFTEAFF
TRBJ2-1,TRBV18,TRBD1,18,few,TGTGCCAGCTCACCACTAATATCCGCCGGGACAGTTTCGGATGAGCAGTTCTTC,CASSPLISAGTVSDEQFF
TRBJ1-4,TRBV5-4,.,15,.,TGTGCCAGCAGCTTGATGGAACAGGGAGCCGAAAAACTGTTTTTT,CASSLMEQGAEKLFF
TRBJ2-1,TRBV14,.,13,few,TGTGCCAGCAGCCAGGGGGGCTGGTATGAGCAGTTCTTC,CASSQGGWYEQFF
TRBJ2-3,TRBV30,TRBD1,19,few,TGTGCCTGGAGTATGCCCCGAGGCAGGGGGAGACTTGGCACAGATACGCAGTATTTT,CAWSMPRGRGRLGTDTQYF
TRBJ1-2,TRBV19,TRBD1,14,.,TGTGCCAGTAGCGATACAGGACAGGGCGGCGGCTACACCTTC,CASSDTGQGGGYTF
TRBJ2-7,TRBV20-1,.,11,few,TGCAGTGCTAGAACTACCTACGAGCAGTACTTC,CSARTTYEQYF
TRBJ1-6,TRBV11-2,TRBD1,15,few,TGTGCCAGCAGCTCCCAAGGGACAGGGGAATCACCCCTCCACTTT,CASSSQGTGESPLHF
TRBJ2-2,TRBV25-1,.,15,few,TGTGCCAGCAGTGAATCCCCCGGAAACACCGGGGAGCTGTTTTTT,CASSESPGNTGELFF
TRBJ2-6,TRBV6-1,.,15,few,TGTGCCAGCAGTGAAACGTGGGCTGGGGCCAACGTCCTGACTTTC,CASSETWAGANVLTF
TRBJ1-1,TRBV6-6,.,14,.,TGTGCCAGCAGCCTACGACGGGAGAACACTGAAGCTTTCTTT,CASSLRRENTEAFF
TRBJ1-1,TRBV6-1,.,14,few,TGTGCCAGCAGTGAACCAGGCCCCTGGGCTGAAGCTTTCTTT,CASSEPGPWAEAFF
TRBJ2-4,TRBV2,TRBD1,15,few,TGTGCCAGCAGCCCCCCGGGACAGCCCGGGAACATTCAGTACTTC,CASSPPGQPGNIQYF
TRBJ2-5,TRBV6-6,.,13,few,TGTGCCAGCACGCTACAGGGATCCAAGACCCAGTACTTC,CASTLQGSKTQYF
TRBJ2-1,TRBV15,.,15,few,TGTGCCACCACTGGTGCCCAAAGCTCCTACAATGAGCAGTTCTTC,CATTGAQSSYNEQFF
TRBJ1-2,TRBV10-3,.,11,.,TGTGCCAGTGGAGATAACTATGGCTACACCTTC,CASGDNYGYTF
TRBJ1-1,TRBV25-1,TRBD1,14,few,TGTGCCAGCAGTGCGTGGACAGGGAACACTGAAGCTTTCTTT,CASSAWTGNTEAFF
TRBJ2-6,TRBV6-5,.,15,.,TGTGCCAGCAGTTACCAGCTCTCTGGGGCCAACGTCCTGACTTTC,CASSYQLSGANVLTF
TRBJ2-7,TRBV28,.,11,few,TGTAGAACCTGGGCACTGTACGAGCAGTACTTC,CRTWALYEQYF
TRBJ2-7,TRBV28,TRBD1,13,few,TGTGCCAGCAGGGGACAGGGTGACTACGAGCAGTACTTC,CASRGQGDYEQYF
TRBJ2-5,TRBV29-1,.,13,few,TGCAGCGTTGAAAGAGTACAGAAAGAGACCCAGTACTTC,CSVERVQKETQYF
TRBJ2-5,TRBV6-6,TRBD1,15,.,TGTGCCAGCAGCCTACTCGGGACAGCGGAAGAGACCCAGTACTTC,CASSLLGTAEETQYF
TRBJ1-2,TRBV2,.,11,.,TGTGCCAGCATTAGACAGTATGGCTACACCTTC,CASIRQYGYTF
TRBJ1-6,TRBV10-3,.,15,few,TGTGCCATCAGTGAGTCGCAGGACAGCCGTTCACCCCTCCACTTT,CAISESQDSRSPLHF
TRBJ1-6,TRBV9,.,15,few,TGTGCCAGCACCACCGAAGACGGATATAATTCACCCCTCCACTTT,CASTTEDGYNSPLHF
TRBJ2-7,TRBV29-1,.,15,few,TGCAGCGTTGAAAAAGGAACGCGGTCCTCCTACGAGCAGTACTTC,CSVEKGTRSSYEQYF
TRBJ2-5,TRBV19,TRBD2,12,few,TGTGCCAGCCTCGGGGAGGGGAGGACCCAGTACTTC,CASLGEGRTQYF